These 24 T cell receptor beta chains share one sample of origin, sequenced in a study of T cells after yellow fever vaccination. A single record per CDR3 protein comes from TCRdb applying MiXCR to the 5' RACE reads. The table lists 350,000 or so distinct CDR3 sequences, 7% to 10% of them singletons. The sample here was PBMCs, taken 35 to 50 days after the first yellow fever vaccination. All receptors derive from a man aged 18 to 29 who received the YFV17D yellow fever vaccine.

The V and J genes are TRBV4-1 and TRBJ1-2; possible D gene TRBD1, 5 bases. Trimming shortened V by 1 base and J by 5 bases, and 11 bases separated the two germline ends. CDR1 is MGHRA, CDR2 YSYEKL, per germline. This CDR3 is 14 amino acids long. The CDR3 spells CASSQVSRVYGYTF. The CDR3, as DNA: TGCGCCAGCAGCCAAGTTTCCAGGGTTTATGGCTACACCTTC.

Only a few counts were recorded for this clonotype. This chain connects TRBV5-1 to TRBJ2-2; 8 bases fit TRBD2. The CDR3 loop spans 16 amino acids. The J segment lost 1 base and the V segment lost 4 bases, leaving 6 bases of the junction unmatched. CDR1 is SGHRS and CDR2 is YFSETQ in the germline V gene. The CDR3 DNA reads as TGCGCCAGCAGCCCGCGTAGCGGGGTGAACACCGGGGAGCTGTTTTTT. Protein: CASSPRSGVNTGELFF. The entire variable domain, with the rest obtained from reference TRBV5-1 and TRBJ2-2, is as follows: KAGVTQTPRYLIKTRGQQVTLSCSPISGHRSVSWYQQTPGQGLQFLFEYFSETQRNKGNFPGRFSGRQFSNSRSEMNVSTLELGDSALYLCASSPRSGVNTGELFFGEGSRLTVL.

The chain employs TRBV5-1 and TRBJ2-1; D is undetermined. The CDR3 sequence is 16 residues long. The V end was cut by 0 bases, the J end by 2 bases, with 12 bases between. CDR1 is SGHRS, CDR2 YFSETQ, per germline. DNA for the CDR3: TGCGCCAGCAGCTTGGGGGCAGGCTTACCCTACAATGAGCAGTTCTTC. It yields the protein CASSLGAGLPYNEQFF.

The sample holds a few counts of this clonotype. V is TRBV30 and J is TRBJ2-7; 8 nucleotides line up with TRBD1. J gave up 5 bases and V 4 bases, and 13 bases lay outside the gene matches. Per germline, CDR1 GTSNPN and CDR2 SVGIG (reference sequence). This CDR3 comprises 15 residues. The DNA of the CDR3 is TGTGCCTGGAAAACCCCAGGGGGCGCTTCCCACGAGCAGTACTTC. It specifies CAWKTPGGASHEQYF. Full variable domain (outside the CDR3, taken from reference TRBV30 and TRBJ2-7): SQTIHQWPATLVQPVGSPLSLECTVEGTSNPNLYWYRQAAGRGLQLLFYSVGIGQISSEVPQNLSASRPQDRQFILSSKKLLLSDSGFYLCAWKTPGGASHEQYFGPGTRLTVT.

This clonotype turned up a few times. V and J are TRBV20-1 and TRBJ1-5; unclear D gene. V was trimmed by 0 bases and J by 6 bases, leaving 15 bases between them. Germline CDR1 and CDR2: DFQATT and SNEGSKA (reference sequence). CDR3 length: 15 amino acids. This CDR3 reads CSARDMLKDFQPQHF. The CDR3 DNA follows: TGCAGTGCTAGAGATATGCTGAAGGACTTTCAGCCCCAGCATTTT.

This sequence joins TRBV5-1 and TRBJ2-3, with D maybe TRBD2 (6 bases). The CDR3 has 21 residues. CDR1 is SGHRS and CDR2 is YFSETQ in the germline V gene. The germline V and J ends were trimmed by 0 bases and 3 bases, with 29 bases remaining between them. CDR3 coding DNA: TGCGCCAGCAGCTTGGCCAGAGGTATGGCTAGCGCTCTTCGTAGAACAGATACGCAGTATTTT. It encodes CASSLARGMASALRRTDTQYF.

The rearrangement uses TRBV7-2 and TRBJ2-1; 7 bases line up with TRBD1. This CDR3 spans 15 amino acids. V dropped 1 base and J dropped 6; count of bases not matched to a gene: 6. Germline V lookup: CDR1 SGHTA, CDR2 FQGNSA. The CDR3 DNA is TGTGCCAGCAGCTTAGGAGGGGGCACTATCAATGAGCAGTTCTTC. It codes for CASSLGGGTINEQFF.

This chain uses TRBV3-1 with TRBJ1-4; D gene unclear. Germline values: CDR1 LGHDT, CDR2 YNNKEL (reference sequence). Trimming shortened V by 3 bases and J by 0 bases, and 2 bases separated the two germline ends. The length of the CDR3 is 13 residues. The CDR3 is CASSQSTNEKLFF. CDR3 coding DNA: TGTGCCAGCAGCCAGTCAACTAATGAAAAACTGTTTTTT.

This clonotype was seen many times. V is TRBV5-6 and J is TRBJ2-3, with TRBD1 matching over 7 bases. The V segment lost 2 bases and the J segment 0 bases; nucleotides outside the gene matches: 6. Germline CDR1 and CDR2: SGHDT and YYEEEE. CDR3 size: 16 residues. The CDR3 spells CASSFITGESTDTQYF. In DNA, the CDR3 is TGTGCCAGCAGCTTCATTACAGGGGAGAGCACAGATACGCAGTATTTT.

This clonotype was observed a few times. The chain carries TRBV12-3 or TRBV12-4 and TRBJ1-2; a possible D gene is TRBD1 (5 bases). V was clipped by 7 bases and J by 3 bases, with 24 bases between them. CDR3 size: 17 residues. The CDR3 bases are TGTGCCAGCATATATTATAGCAGGGCGTCCATTGACTATGGCTACACCTTC. It specifies CASIYYSRASIDYGYTF.

The table lists this clonotype with a few counts. CDR3 region: CASSYGAKNIQYF. In nucleotides, the CDR3 is TGTGCCAGCAGTTACGGGGCCAAAAACATTCAGTACTTC. The rearrangement uses TRBV6-2 or TRBV6-3 and TRBJ2-4; D unclear. V lost 2 bases to trimming and J lost 1 base, with 3 bases between them. The CDR3 contains 13 residues. The germline V gene encodes CDR1 MNHEY and CDR2 SVGEGT.

This chain joins TRBV6-6 and TRBJ1-1; D not resolved. The CDR3 totals 12 residues. The V end lost 7 bases, the J end lost 5 bases, and 11 bases lay between the germline ends. Per the germline V gene, CDR1 is MNHNY and CDR2 is SVGAGI (reference sequence). CDR3 residues: CASTQMGTEAFF. The CDR3 nucleotides read TGTGCCAGCACCCAAATGGGGACTGAAGCTTTCTTT.

This clonotype was seen only a few times. The chain links TRBV7-9 to TRBJ2-1; D could derive from TRBD1 or TRBD2 (5 bases each). CDR1 and CDR2 from the germline V gene are SEHNR and FQNEAQ (reference sequence). V was trimmed by 4 bases and J by 9 bases, leaving 22 bases between them. This CDR3 contains 16 residues. The CDR3 is CASSSPWQGAVSEQFF. The CDR3 DNA follows: TGTGCCAGCAGCTCGCCTTGGCAGGGAGCCGTGTCTGAGCAGTTCTTC.

The genes are TRBV5-1 and TRBJ2-3, with 7 nucleotides matching TRBD1. This CDR3 is built from 14 residues. V shed 4 bases and J 2 bases; nucleotides not matched to a gene: 4. The germline CDR1 and CDR2 sequences are SGHRS and YFSETQ. CDR3 loop: CASSQGGPTDTQYF. The CDR3 coding sequence is TGCGCCAGCAGCCAAGGGGGCCCCACAGATACGCAGTATTTT.

In the case of this clonotype: This could be a read error, since a much larger clone is one nucleotide away. The V call is TRBV7-9, the J call TRBJ2-5; D is undetermined. CDR1 is SEHNR, CDR2 FQNEAQ, per germline (reference sequence). CDR3 length equals 16 residues. Trimming shortened V by 2 bases and J by 1 base, and 14 bases separated the two germline ends. The CDR3 region has the DNA TGTGCCAGCAGCTTACTATTCCTCGAGACCCAAGAGACCCAGTACTTC. It translates to CASSLLFLETQETQYF.

This clonotype was recorded a few times. V usage is TRBV5-1 and J usage is TRBJ2-1, with D unresolved. V lost 4 bases and J 8 bases, leaving 10 bases between the germline ends. CDR3 size: 12 residues. CDR1 and CDR2 (germline): SGHRS, YFSETQ. CDR3 loop: CASSVGVDEQFF. CDR3 nucleotide sequence: TGCGCCAGCAGCGTGGGTGTGGATGAGCAGTTCTTC.

This clonotype was counted only a few times. The chain couples TRBV4-2 to TRBJ2-5, with TRBD1 as a possible D gene (5 bases). Trimming took 0 bases from V and 2 from J, leaving 16 bases between them. Per the germline V gene, CDR1 is LGHNA and CDR2 is YNFKEQ. This CDR3 is built from 17 residues. CDR3 sequence reads: CASSQDNDPRGQETQYF. As DNA, the CDR3 is TGTGCCAGCAGCCAAGATAATGATCCTAGGGGACAAGAGACCCAGTACTTC.

This clonotype has just a few counts. This chain joins TRBV4-1 and TRBJ1-1; TRBD1 might be the D (6 bases). The CDR3 is 16 amino acids. V was trimmed by 4 bases and J by 5 bases, leaving 20 bases between them. The V gene's germline CDR1 is MGHRA and CDR2 YSYEKL. In nucleotides, the CDR3 is TGCGCCAGCAGCCCCTCCGGGGGCAGGGCTCGGACTGAAGCTTTCTTT. It codes for CASSPSGGRARTEAFF.

The table lists this clonotype with a few counts. The genes are TRBV5-1 and TRBJ2-3, with TRBD1 matching 7 bases. The CDR3 consists of 14 residues. Germline lookup yields CDR1 SGHRS and CDR2 YFSETQ. V was pared by 2 bases and J by 5 bases, with 5 bases of the junction left unmatched. The DNA of the CDR3 is TGCGCCAGCAGCTTCGACAGGGTTGAAGATACGCAGTATTTT. It codes for CASSFDRVEDTQYF.

Only a few counts were recorded for this clonotype. The chain couples TRBV7-8 to TRBJ2-3, with D possibly being TRBD2 (5 bases). The CDR3 spans 12 residues. The germline V gene encodes CDR1 SGHVS and CDR2 FQNEAQ. Trimming removed 5 bases at V and 14 bases at J, with 17 bases between. The DNA of the CDR3 is TGTGCCAGCAGCGCCGACTGGGGAGAACCGTATTTT. Translated: CASSADWGEPYF.

The chain carries TRBV5-1 and TRBJ2-1, with TRBD1 as a possible D gene (5 bases). CDR3 length: 14 amino acids. V dropped 0 bases and J dropped 4 bases, with 8 bases sitting between them. Germline V lookup: CDR1 SGHRS, CDR2 YFSETQ. CDR3 amino acids: CASSLVQAYNEQFF. CDR3 nucleotides: TGCGCCAGCAGCTTGGTACAGGCTTACAATGAGCAGTTCTTC.

This clonotype was detected only a few times. Written as DNA, the CDR3 is TGTGCCAGCAGGGGTCTGACAGGGAGTGAGCAGTACTTC. It translates to CASRGLTGSEQYF. V usage is TRBV2 and J usage is TRBJ2-7, with TRBD1 identical over 7 bases. After removal of 6 bases from V and 7 bases from J, the junction contained 9 bases not matched to a gene. Germline values: CDR1 SNHLY, CDR2 FYNNEI. This CDR3 is 13 amino acids long. Combining the CDR3 with reference TRBV2 and TRBJ2-7 gives the whole variable domain EPEVTQTPSHQVTQMGQEVILRCVPISNHLYFYWYRQILGQKVEFLVSFYNNEISEKSEIFDDQFSVERPDGSNFTLKIRSTKLEDSAMYFCASRGLTGSEQYFGPGTRLTVT.

This clonotype showed up just a few times. In DNA, the CDR3 is TGTGCCAGCGGCCCCAGGGGAGCGGGGGACTACAATGAGCAGTTCTTC. Protein sequence: CASGPRGAGDYNEQFF. This sequence joins TRBV6-2 or TRBV6-3 and TRBJ2-1, with 8 bases identical to TRBD2. CDR3 length: 16 amino acids. Germline CDR1 MNHEY, CDR2 SVGEGT. The trim removed 8 bases at V and 3 bases at J, leaving 12 bases unmatched.

The chain couples TRBV24-1 to TRBJ2-3; 7 nucleotides agree with TRBD1. This CDR3 contains 12 residues. Germline CDR1 reads KGHDR; CDR2 reads SFDVKD. V was clipped by 11 bases and J by 7 bases; unmatched bases: 8. The CDR3 region is CASSGTVNTQYF. CDR3 DNA sequence: TGTGCCAGCTCCGGGACAGTGAATACGCAGTATTTT.